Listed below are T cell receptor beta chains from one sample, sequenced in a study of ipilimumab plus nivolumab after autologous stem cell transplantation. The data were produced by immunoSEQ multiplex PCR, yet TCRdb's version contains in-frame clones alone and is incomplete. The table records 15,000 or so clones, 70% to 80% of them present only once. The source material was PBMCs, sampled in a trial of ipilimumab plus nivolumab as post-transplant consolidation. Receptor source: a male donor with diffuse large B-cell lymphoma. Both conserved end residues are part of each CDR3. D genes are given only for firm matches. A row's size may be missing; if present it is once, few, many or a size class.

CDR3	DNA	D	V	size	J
CAWAPQIGVNTIYF	TGTGCCTGGGCCCCGCAAATAGGGGTGAACACCATATATTTT	.	TRBV30	.	TRBJ1-3
CASSYQGSGANVLTF	TGTGCCAGCAGTTACCAGGGTTCTGGGGCCAACGTCCTGACTTTC	.	TRBV6-6	.	TRBJ2-6
CASRVPGGRTEAFF	TGTGCCAGCAGGGTACCAGGGGGAAGGACTGAAGCTTTCTTT	TRBD1	TRBV6-5	.	TRBJ1-1
CASSYPADTQYF	TGTGCCAGCAGTTACCCCGCAGATACGCAGTATTTT	.	TRBV6-6	.	TRBJ2-3
CASSQDLSGGGETQYF	TGCGCCAGCAGCCAAGATCTCAGCGGGGGCGGGGAGACCCAGTACTTC	TRBD2	TRBV4-3	.	TRBJ2-5
CASSAQEGGMPQHF	TGTGCCAGCAGTGCGCAGGAGGGAGGGATGCCCCAGCATTTT	.	TRBV6-5	.	TRBJ1-5
CASSLEGFTEAFF	TGTGCCAGCAGCTTAGAAGGGTTCACTGAAGCTTTCTTT	.	TRBV7-2	.	TRBJ1-1
CARSPAPEETGVRGEGQPQHF	TGTGCCAGAAGTCCGGCCCCAGAAGAGACAGGGGTAAGGGGGGAAGGTCAGCCCCAGCATTTT	TRBD1	TRBV5-3	.	TRBJ1-5
CASSSFGSTDTQYF	TGTGCCAGCAGCTCCTTCGGGAGCACAGATACGCAGTATTTT	.	TRBV5-5	.	TRBJ2-3
CASSNGSYGYTF	TGTGCCAGCAGCAACGGATCCTATGGCTACACCTTC	.	TRBV21-1	.	TRBJ1-2
CASGSLAGLASTDTQYF	TGTGCCAGCGGAAGCCTAGCGGGGCTTGCTAGCACAGATACGCAGTATTTT	TRBD2	TRBV2	once	TRBJ2-3
CASNSPTQGSGNTIYF	TGTGCCAGCAACTCCCCGACACAGGGCTCTGGAAACACCATATATTTT	.	TRBV7-9	once	TRBJ1-3
CASSLRHRDGYTF	TGTGCCAGCAGCTTGAGGCATAGGGATGGCTACACCTTC	.	TRBV5-4	.	TRBJ1-2
CASRERGNSPLHF	TGTGCCAGCAGGGAACGGGGAAATTCACCCCTCCACTTT	.	TRBV4-2	.	TRBJ1-6
CASSTWAGLEETQYF	TGTGCCAGCAGCACCTGGGCGGGACTAGAAGAGACCCAGTACTTC	TRBD2	TRBV7-2	.	TRBJ2-5
CASSYSRASNTEAFF	TGTGCCAGCAGTTACTCTCGAGCTTCGAACACTGAAGCTTTCTTT	.	TRBV6-6	.	TRBJ1-1
CASSISGTGGRDTQYF	TGTGCCAGTAGTATCTCCGGGACAGGGGGAAGGGATACGCAGTATTTT	TRBD1	TRBV19	.	TRBJ2-3
CASSLGTGGYEQYF	TGTGCCAGCAGTTTAGGGACAGGGGGCTACGAGCAGTACTTC	TRBD1	TRBV6-1	few	TRBJ2-7
CASSRTGGSGTDTQYF	TGCGCCAGCAGCCGTACGGGGGGATCGGGTACAGATACGCAGTATTTT	TRBD2	TRBV4-1	.	TRBJ2-3
CAWGSTGNVRQYF	TGTGCCTGGGGATCGACAGGGAACGTCAGGCAGTACTTC	TRBD1	TRBV30	.	TRBJ2-7
CSSTRGNTEAFF	TGCAGCTCGACTAGGGGGAACACTGAAGCTTTCTTT	.	TRBV29-1	.	TRBJ1-1
CASSQDDWSSYNSPLHF	TGCGCCAGCAGCCAAGATGACTGGAGCTCCTATAATTCACCCCTCCACTTT	.	TRBV4-1	.	TRBJ1-6
CASSLLSKNTDTQYF	TGTGCCAGCAGCTTACTCTCGAAGAACACAGATACGCAGTATTTT	.	TRBV7-8	.	TRBJ2-3
CASSFVGGAAETQYF	TGTGCCAGCAGCTTCGTGGGGGGGGCCGCTGAGACCCAGTACTTC	.	TRBV7-2	.	TRBJ2-5
CASLPRFVTGNTQYF	TGTGCCAGCCTCCCCCGATTTGTGACTGGAAATACGCAGTATTTT	.	TRBV27	.	TRBJ2-3
CATYLPPVSGANVLTF	TGTGCCACATACCTCCCCCCTGTCTCTGGGGCCAACGTCCTGACTTTC	.	TRBV21-1	.	TRBJ2-6
CASSYLAGTYNEQFF	TGTGCCAGCAGTTACTTAGCGGGGACCTACAATGAGCAGTTCTTC	TRBD2	TRBV27	few	TRBJ2-1
CASSLARSRSTGELFF	TGTGCCAGCAGCTTAGCCCGGTCCAGGTCCACCGGGGAGCTGTTTTTT	.	TRBV11-2	.	TRBJ2-2
CASSLSQGRQETQYF	TGTGCCAGCAGCTTAAGTCAGGGAAGGCAAGAGACCCAGTACTTC	.	TRBV11-2	.	TRBJ2-5
CASRGEGSSGYTF	TGCGCCAGCCGGGGGGAGGGCTCTTCTGGCTACACCTTC	.	TRBV10-2	.	TRBJ1-2
CASSQDSQETQYF	TGCGCCAGCAGCCAAGATTCCCAGGAGACCCAGTACTTC	.	TRBV4-1	medium-sized	TRBJ2-5
CASSRRWQGARNTGELFF	TGCGCCAGCAGTCGCCGTTGGCAGGGGGCGCGAAACACCGGGGAGCTGTTTTTT	TRBD1	TRBV23-1	.	TRBJ2-2
CATSRESAGELTDTQYF	TGTGCCACCAGCAGAGAGTCGGCGGGGGAGTTAACAGATACGCAGTATTTT	TRBD2	TRBV15	.	TRBJ2-3
CASSQGRESDYEQYF	TGCGCCAGCAGCCAAGGGCGAGAATCTGACTACGAGCAGTACTTC	.	TRBV4-1	.	TRBJ2-7
CASSVAGGNTEAFF	TGTGCCAGCAGCGTAGCGGGGGGGAACACTGAAGCTTTCTTT	.	TRBV9	.	TRBJ1-1
CASSQGAGGRTDTQYF	TGCGCCAGCAGCCAAGGGGCGGGGGGGCGCACAGATACGCAGTATTTT	TRBD2	TRBV4-1	.	TRBJ2-3
CAISESQDLNTEAFF	TGTGCCATCAGTGAGTCTCAGGACCTGAACACTGAAGCTTTCTTT	.	TRBV10-3	.	TRBJ1-1
CASRPSPGGPLIDEQFF	TGTGCCAGCAGGCCCTCTCCAGGGGGGCCTTTGATCGATGAGCAGTTCTTC	.	TRBV7-6	once	TRBJ2-1
CASSARRGTGELFF	TGTGCCAGCTCCGCCCGGAGGGGCACCGGGGAGCTGTTTTTT	.	TRBV6-5	few	TRBJ2-2
CASSQEFRGGETQYF	TGTGCCAGCAGCCAAGAATTCAGGGGTGGGGAGACCCAGTACTTC	.	TRBV14	.	TRBJ2-5
CASSWGGGEQYF	TGTGCCAGCAGTTGGGGGGGTGGCGAGCAGTACTTC	TRBD2	TRBV6-5	.	TRBJ2-7
CASSFAGGEQYF	TGTGCCAGCAGCTTTGCAGGCGGGGAGCAGTACTTC	.	TRBV11-3	.	TRBJ2-7
CASSPSPRYTGGTEAFF	TGTGCCAGCAGCCCATCCCCCCGCTACACGGGGGGGACTGAAGCTTTCTTT	.	TRBV13	medium-sized	TRBJ1-1
CASSRNTLWTGELFF	TGTGCCAGCAGCCGGAATACCCTCTGGACCGGGGAGCTGTTTTTT	.	TRBV28	.	TRBJ2-2
CASSEIKVETQYF	TGTGCCAGCAGTGAAATTAAAGTGGAGACCCAGTACTTC	.	TRBV6-1	.	TRBJ2-5
CASSIQGFSYNSPLHF	TGTGCCAGCAGCATTCAGGGGTTCTCCTATAATTCACCCCTCCACTTT	.	TRBV7-8	.	TRBJ1-6
CASSYLGAEAFF	TGTGCCAGCAGTTACTTGGGGGCTGAAGCTTTCTTT	.	TRBV6-5	once	TRBJ1-1
CASRYGAAEDTDTQYF	TGTGCCAGCCGTTACGGGGCAGCGGAAGATACAGATACGCAGTATTTT	.	TRBV11-2	few	TRBJ2-3